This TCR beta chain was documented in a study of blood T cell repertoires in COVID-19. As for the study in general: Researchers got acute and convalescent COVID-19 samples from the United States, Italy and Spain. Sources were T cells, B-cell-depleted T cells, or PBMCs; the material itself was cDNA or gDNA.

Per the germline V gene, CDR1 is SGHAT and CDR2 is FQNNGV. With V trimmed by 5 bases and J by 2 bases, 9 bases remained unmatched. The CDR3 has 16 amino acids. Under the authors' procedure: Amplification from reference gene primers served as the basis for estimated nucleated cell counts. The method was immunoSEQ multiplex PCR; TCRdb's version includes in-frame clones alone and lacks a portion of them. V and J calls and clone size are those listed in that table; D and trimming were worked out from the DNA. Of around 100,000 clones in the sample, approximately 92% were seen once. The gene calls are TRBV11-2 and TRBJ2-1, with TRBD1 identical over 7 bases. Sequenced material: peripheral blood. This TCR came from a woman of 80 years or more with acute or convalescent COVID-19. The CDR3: CASSLWTGLAYNEQFF. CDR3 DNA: TGTGCCAGCAGCCTATGGACAGGTCTGGCCTACAATGAGCAGTTCTTC.